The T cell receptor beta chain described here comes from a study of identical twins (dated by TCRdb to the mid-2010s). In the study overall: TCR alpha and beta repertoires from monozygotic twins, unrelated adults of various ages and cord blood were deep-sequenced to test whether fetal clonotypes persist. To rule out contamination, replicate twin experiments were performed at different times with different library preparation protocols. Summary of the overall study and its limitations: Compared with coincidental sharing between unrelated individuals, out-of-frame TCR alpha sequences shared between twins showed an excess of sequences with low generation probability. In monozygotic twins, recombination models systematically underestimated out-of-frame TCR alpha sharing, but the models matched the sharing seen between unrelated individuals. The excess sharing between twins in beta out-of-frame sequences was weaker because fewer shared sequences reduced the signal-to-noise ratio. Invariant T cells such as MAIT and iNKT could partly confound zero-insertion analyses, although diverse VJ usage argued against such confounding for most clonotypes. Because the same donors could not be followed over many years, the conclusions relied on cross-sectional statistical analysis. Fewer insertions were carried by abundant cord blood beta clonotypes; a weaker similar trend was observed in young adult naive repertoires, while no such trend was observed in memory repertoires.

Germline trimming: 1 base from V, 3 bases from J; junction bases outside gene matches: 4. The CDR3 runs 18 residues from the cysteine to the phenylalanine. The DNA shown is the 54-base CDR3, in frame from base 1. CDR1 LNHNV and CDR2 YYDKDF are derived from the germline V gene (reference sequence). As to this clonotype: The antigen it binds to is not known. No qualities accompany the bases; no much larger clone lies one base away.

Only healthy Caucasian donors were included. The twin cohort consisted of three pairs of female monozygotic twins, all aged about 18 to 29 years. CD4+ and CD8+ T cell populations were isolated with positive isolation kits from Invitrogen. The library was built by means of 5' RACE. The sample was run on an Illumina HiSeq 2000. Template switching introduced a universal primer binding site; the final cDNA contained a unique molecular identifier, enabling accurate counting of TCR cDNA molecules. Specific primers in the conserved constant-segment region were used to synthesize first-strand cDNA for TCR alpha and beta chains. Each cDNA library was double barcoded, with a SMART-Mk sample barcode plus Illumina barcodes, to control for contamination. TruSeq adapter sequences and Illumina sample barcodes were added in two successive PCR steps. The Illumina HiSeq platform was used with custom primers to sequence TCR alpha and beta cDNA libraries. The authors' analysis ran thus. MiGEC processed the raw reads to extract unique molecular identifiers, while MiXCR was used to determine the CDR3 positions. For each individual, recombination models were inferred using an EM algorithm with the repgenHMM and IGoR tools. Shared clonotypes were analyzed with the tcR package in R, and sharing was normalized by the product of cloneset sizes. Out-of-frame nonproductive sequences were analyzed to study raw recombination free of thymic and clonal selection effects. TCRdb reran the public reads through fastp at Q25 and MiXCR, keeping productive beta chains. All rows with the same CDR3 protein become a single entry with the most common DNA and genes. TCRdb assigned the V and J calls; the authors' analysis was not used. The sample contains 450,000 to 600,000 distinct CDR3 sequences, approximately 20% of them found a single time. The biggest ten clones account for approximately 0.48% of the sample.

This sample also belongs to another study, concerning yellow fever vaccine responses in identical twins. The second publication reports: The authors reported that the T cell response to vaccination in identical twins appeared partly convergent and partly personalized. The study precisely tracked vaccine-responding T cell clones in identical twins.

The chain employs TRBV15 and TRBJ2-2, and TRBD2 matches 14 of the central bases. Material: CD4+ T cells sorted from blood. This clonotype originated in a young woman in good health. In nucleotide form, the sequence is TGTGCCACCAGCAGAGCGGGACTAGCGGGAGCTGACACCGGGGAGCTGTTTTTT. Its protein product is CATSRAGLAGADTGELFF. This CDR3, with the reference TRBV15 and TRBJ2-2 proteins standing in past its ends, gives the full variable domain DAMVIQNPRYQVTQFGKPVTLSCSQTLNHNVMYWYQQKSSQAPKLLFHYYDKDFNNEADTPDNFQSRRPNTSFCFLDIRSPGLGDTAMYLCATSRAGLAGADTGELFFGEGSRLTVL.